Each of the 8 T cell receptor beta chains below was sequenced from the same sample in a study of cytomegalovirus exposure and HLA in healthy donors. The PCR made use of 60 Vbeta and 13 Jbeta primers. TCRdb's table, derived via immunoSEQ multiplex PCR, lists solely in-frame clones and lacks some. The table has fewer than 250,000 clones, approximately 80% seen once. The specimen sequenced was PBMCs. These receptors all stem from a boy aged 2 to 9 in good health and CMV-seronegative.

This clone was counted a few times. This chain links TRBV25-1 with TRBJ1-1, with a weak D call TRBD1 (6 bases). Germline-derived CDR1 and CDR2 are MGHDK and SYGVNS. V lost 3 bases and J 4 bases, leaving 15 bases between the germline ends. This CDR3 is 15 amino acids long. The CDR3 DNA follows: TGTGCCAGCAGTGATCGGCAGGGGACGGGCACTGAAGCTTTCTTT. It is translated as CASSDRQGTGTEAFF.

The rearrangement uses TRBV5-1 and TRBJ1-5; D remains unclear. The CDR3 length is 15 residues. V was shortened by 3 bases and J by 0 bases, with 10 bases between the two germline ends. Looked up from germline, CDR1 is SGHRS and CDR2 is YFSETQ. The CDR3 here is CASSSPGVSNQPQHF. The CDR3 DNA reads TGCGCCAGCAGCTCCCCTGGAGTTAGCAATCAGCCCCAGCATTTT. Drawing the rest from reference TRBV5-1 and TRBJ1-5, the complete variable domain is KAGVTQTPRYLIKTRGQQVTLSCSPISGHRSVSWYQQTPGQGLQFLFEYFSETQRNKGNFPGRFSGRQFSNSRSEMNVSTLELGDSALYLCASSSPGVSNQPQHFGDGTRLSIL.

The chain joins TRBV5-4 to TRBJ1-1, with D perhaps matching TRBD1 (6 bases). CDR3 length: 13 amino acids. The V and J ends lost 5 bases and 1 base respectively, with 9 bases between them. The germline V gene has CDR1 SGHNT and CDR2 YYREEE (reference sequence). This CDR3 reads CASSWGQNTEAFF. The CDR3 region has the DNA TGTGCCAGCAGTTGGGGACAGAACACTGAAGCTTTCTTT.

CDR3: CASGDRVVFQPQHF. The CDR3 DNA reads as TGTGCCAGTGGGGACAGGGTGGTGTTTCAGCCCCAGCATTTT. V gene TRBV28 combines with J gene TRBJ1-5; 9 bases match TRBD1. J was trimmed by 6 bases and V by 9 bases; bases with no gene match: 9. The CDR3 is 14 residues long. Germline V CDR1 and CDR2: MDHEN, SYDVKM.

The chain is built from TRBV6-1 and TRBJ1-1; a possible D gene is TRBD1 (5 bases). The CDR3 is 12 residues long. V was cut by 7 bases and J by 1 base, with 7 bases left in between. Germline assignment: CDR1 MNHNS and CDR2 SASEGT. The CDR3, as DNA: TGTGCCAGCATACAGGAGAACACTGAAGCTTTCTTT. Translation: CASIQENTEAFF.

CDR3 DNA: TGTGCTAGTGGCCACATCAGGCCCGACAGCACAGATACGCAGTATTTT. It yields the protein CASGHIRPDSTDTQYF. This chain joins TRBV12-5 and TRBJ2-3; D is ambiguous. The V end lost 6 bases, the J end lost 0 bases, and 16 bases lay between the germline ends. The CDR3 is made up of 16 amino acids. CDR1 is LGHNT and CDR2 is FRNRAP in the germline V gene.

The genes are TRBV10-3 and TRBJ2-3, with a possible D match to TRBD2 (5 bases). V dropped 7 bases and J dropped 4 bases, with 12 bases sitting between them. CDR3 length: 13 residues. Germline V CDR1 and CDR2: ENHRY, SYGVKD. CDR3 in amino acids: CAINPTSSDTQYF. CDR3 coding DNA: TGTGCCATCAATCCAACTAGTTCAGATACGCAGTATTTT.

The genes are TRBV7-9 and TRBJ2-5; possible D gene TRBD2, 6 bases. V lost 5 bases and J 2 bases, leaving 12 bases between the germline ends. CDR3 size: 14 residues. The germline gives CDR1 SEHNR, CDR2 FQNEAQ (reference sequence). The DNA of the CDR3 is TGTGCCAGCAGCCGTTCCGGGACTCAAGAGACCCAGTACTTC. This translates into CASSRSGTQETQYF.